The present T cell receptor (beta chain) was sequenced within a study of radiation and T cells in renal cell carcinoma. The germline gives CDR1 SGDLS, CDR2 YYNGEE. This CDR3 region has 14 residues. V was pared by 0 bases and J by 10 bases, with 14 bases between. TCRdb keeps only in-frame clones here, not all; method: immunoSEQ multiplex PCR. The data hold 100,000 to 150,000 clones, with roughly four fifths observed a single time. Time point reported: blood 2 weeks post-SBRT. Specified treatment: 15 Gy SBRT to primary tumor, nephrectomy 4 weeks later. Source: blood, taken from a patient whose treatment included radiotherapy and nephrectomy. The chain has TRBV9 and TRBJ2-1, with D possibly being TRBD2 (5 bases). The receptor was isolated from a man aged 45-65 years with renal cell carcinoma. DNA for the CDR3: TGTGCCAGCAGCGTAGTGGACTCCCCCAGGGAGCAGTTCTTC. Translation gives CASSVVDSPREQFF.